These T cell receptor beta chains were read from a single sample in a study of blood T cell repertoires in COVID-19. Generated by immunoSEQ multiplex PCR, the TCRdb table keeps only in-frame clones and is missing some. Of more than 100,000 clones listed, 85% to 90% were seen once; the top ten hold approximately 2%. Source material: peripheral blood. The receptors were gathered from a man aged 65 to 85 with active COVID-19. The CDR3 runs from the conserved cysteine through the conserved F or W. A D gene is named only where the DNA matches it firmly. Clone size appears in some rows only: once, few, many, or a class for an expanded clone.

>TRBV3-1/TRBV3-2|-|-|TRBJ2-1
CASSQAGNNEQFF
TGTGCCAGCAGCCAAGCAGGAAACAATGAGCAGTTCTTC
>TRBV18|TRBD1|-|TRBJ1-5
CASSPQGANQPQHF
TGTGCCAGCTCACCACAGGGGGCGAATCAGCCCCAGCATTTT
>TRBV29-1|TRBD2|-|TRBJ2-1
CSVEQREVYNEQFF
TGCAGCGTTGAACAGCGGGAGGTCTACAATGAGCAGTTCTTC
>TRBV3-1/TRBV3-2|TRBD1|-|TRBJ2-2
CASSQTGIRELFF
TGTGCCAGCAGCCAGACAGGGATCCGGGAGCTGTTTTTT
>TRBV5-1|-|-|TRBJ2-7
CASSPWSPYEQYF
TGCGCCAGCAGCCCGTGGAGCCCATACGAGCAGTACTTC
>TRBV11-2|-|few|TRBJ2-2
CASRRREELFF
TGTGCCAGCAGGCGACGGGAGGAGCTGTTTTTT
>TRBV10-3|-|-|TRBJ2-1
CAISELGAAYNEQFF
TGTGCCATCAGTGAGTTGGGGGCCGCCTACAATGAGCAGTTCTTC
>TRBV28|-|-|TRBJ2-7
CASMGSYEQYF
TGTGCCAGCATGGGGAGCTACGAGCAGTACTTC
>TRBV2|-|-|TRBJ1-2
CASRGEGRGAGYTF
TGTGCCAGCAGGGGGGAGGGCAGGGGAGCTGGCTACACCTTC
>TRBV24-1|-|-|TRBJ2-3
CATSDVGGAKDTQYF
TGTGCCACCAGTGATGTGGGGGGGGCTAAAGATACGCAGTATTTT
>TRBV5-4|TRBD1|-|TRBJ1-2
CASSEGDRANYGYTF
TGTGCCAGCAGCGAGGGGGACAGGGCTAACTATGGCTACACCTTC
>TRBV28|-|-|TRBJ2-5
CASTQGSETQYF
TGTGCCAGCACCCAGGGTTCTGAGACCCAGTACTTC
>TRBV18|TRBD1|-|TRBJ1-4
CASSPATGNEKLFF
TGTGCCAGCTCACCTGCGACAGGGAATGAAAAACTGTTTTTT
>TRBV19|TRBD1|-|TRBJ2-1
CASSLRQGNEQFF
TGTGCCAGTAGTTTGCGACAGGGCAATGAGCAGTTCTTC
>TRBV10-1|-|-|TRBJ1-5
CASSGRYRKYQPQHF
TGCGCCAGCAGTGGAAGGTACAGGAAGTATCAGCCCCAGCATTTT
>TRBV24-1|TRBD1|-|TRBJ1-1
CATSDHRGGVTEAFF
TGTGCCACCAGTGACCACAGGGGGGGGGTCACTGAAGCTTTCTTT
>TRBV7-6|-|-|TRBJ2-2
CASSLLGGGDVGELFF
TGTGCCAGCAGCTTATTAGGAGGCGGGGATGTGGGGGAGCTGTTTTTT
>TRBV6-2/TRBV6-3|TRBD1|-|TRBJ1-5
CASSAAQGANQPQHF
TGTGCCAGCAGCGCCGCGCAGGGGGCTAATCAGCCCCAGCATTTT
>TRBV6-5|TRBD1|-|TRBJ2-3
CASSYSGQGDTQYF
TGTGCCAGCAGTTACTCGGGACAGGGAGATACGCAGTATTTT
>TRBV5-1|TRBD2|-|TRBJ2-1
CASSLAAGGPDNEQFF
TGCGCCAGCAGCTTGGCGGCGGGAGGGCCGGACAATGAGCAGTTCTTC
>TRBV5-5|-|once|TRBJ2-3
CASSLLRGTDTQYF
TGTGCCAGCAGCTTGCTGCGGGGCACAGATACGCAGTATTTT
>TRBV5-4|TRBD2|once|TRBJ2-3
CASSQGLAGSTDTQYF
TGTGCCAGCAGCCAGGGACTAGCGGGAAGCACAGATACGCAGTATTTT
>TRBV6-5|TRBD1|-|TRBJ2-5
CASGGRGPETQYF
TGTGCCAGCGGGGGCAGGGGGCCAGAGACCCAGTACTTC
>TRBV4-3|-|-|TRBJ2-7
CASSQDASGVRYEQYF
TGCGCCAGCAGCCAAGATGCCTCCGGGGTTCGGTACGAGCAGTACTTC
>TRBV7-8|-|-|TRBJ2-1
CASVGRVPYNEQFF
TGTGCCAGCGTGGGCAGGGTCCCCTACAATGAGCAGTTCTTC
>TRBV30|-|-|TRBJ1-6
CAWSAGVGNSPLHF
TGTGCCTGGAGTGCGGGGGTCGGTAATTCACCCCTCCACTTT
>TRBV30|-|-|TRBJ2-2
CAWSTRRRGNTGELFF
TGTGCCTGGAGTACTCGAAGGAGGGGGAACACCGGGGAGCTGTTTTTT
>TRBV4-3|TRBD1|-|TRBJ2-7
CASSQGQGSAYEQYF
TGCGCCAGCAGCCAGGGACAGGGGTCAGCCTACGAGCAGTACTTC
>TRBV18|-|-|TRBJ1-2
CASSTPMRGYTF
TGTGCCAGCTCAACGCCGATGAGGGGCTACACCTTC